Listed here is a single T cell receptor (beta chain). This sample stems from a study of OX40 agonist ivuxolimab in advanced cancers. The method was immunoSEQ multiplex PCR; TCRdb's version includes in-frame clones alone and lacks a portion of them. Here the sample spans roughly 75,000 clones, around 80% being singletons. The germline V gene has CDR1 MNHEY and CDR2 SMNVEV (reference sequence). The CDR3 runs to 15 residues. V dropped 8 bases and J dropped 4; count of bases not matched to a gene: 9. V gene TRBV27 combines with J gene TRBJ2-2; 8 bases are a match to TRBD2. This sequence originates from an adult with an advanced solid tumor such as melanoma, head and neck, liver or kidney cancer. This sample comprised CD4+ or CD8+ T cells sorted from blood, obtained in a trial of the OX40 agonist ivuxolimab. CDR3 bases: TGTGCCAGCGAATCGGGAGGGACGGGCACCGGGGAGCTGTTTTTT. Translating gives CASESGGTGTGELFF.